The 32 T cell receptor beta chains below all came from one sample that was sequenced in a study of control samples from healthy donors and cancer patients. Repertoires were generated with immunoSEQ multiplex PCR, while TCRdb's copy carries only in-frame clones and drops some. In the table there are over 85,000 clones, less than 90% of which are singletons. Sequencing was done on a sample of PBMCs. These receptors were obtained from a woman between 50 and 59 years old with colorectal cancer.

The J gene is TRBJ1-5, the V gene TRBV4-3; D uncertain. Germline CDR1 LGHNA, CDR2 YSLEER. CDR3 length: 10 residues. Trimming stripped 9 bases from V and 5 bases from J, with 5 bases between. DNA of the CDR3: TGCGCCAGACACCATCAGCCCCAGCATTTT. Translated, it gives CARHHQPQHF.

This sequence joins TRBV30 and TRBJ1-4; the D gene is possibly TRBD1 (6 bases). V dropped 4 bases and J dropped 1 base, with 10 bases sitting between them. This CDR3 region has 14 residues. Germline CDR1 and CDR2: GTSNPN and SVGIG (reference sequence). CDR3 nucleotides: TGTGCCTGGATGAGGGGGGAAACTAATGAAAAACTGTTTTTT. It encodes CAWMRGETNEKLFF.

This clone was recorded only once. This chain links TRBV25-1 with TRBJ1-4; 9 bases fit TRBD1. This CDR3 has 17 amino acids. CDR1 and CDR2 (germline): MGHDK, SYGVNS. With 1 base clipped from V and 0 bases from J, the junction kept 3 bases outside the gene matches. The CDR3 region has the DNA TGTGCCAGCAGTGAATCCTGGACAGGGGCAACTAATGAAAAACTGTTTTTT. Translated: CASSESWTGATNEKLFF.

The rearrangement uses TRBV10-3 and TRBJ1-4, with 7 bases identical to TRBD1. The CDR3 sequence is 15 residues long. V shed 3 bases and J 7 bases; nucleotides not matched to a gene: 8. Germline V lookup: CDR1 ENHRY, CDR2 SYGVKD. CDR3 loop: CAISDGQGGGEKLFF. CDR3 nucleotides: TGTGCCATCAGTGACGGGCAAGGGGGCGGTGAAAAACTGTTTTTT.

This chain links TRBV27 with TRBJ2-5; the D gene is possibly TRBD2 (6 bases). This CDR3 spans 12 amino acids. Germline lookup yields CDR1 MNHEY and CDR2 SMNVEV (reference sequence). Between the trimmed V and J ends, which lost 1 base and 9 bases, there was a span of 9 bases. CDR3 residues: CASSLWRGPQYF. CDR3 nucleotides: TGTGCCAGCAGTTTATGGAGGGGACCCCAGTACTTC.

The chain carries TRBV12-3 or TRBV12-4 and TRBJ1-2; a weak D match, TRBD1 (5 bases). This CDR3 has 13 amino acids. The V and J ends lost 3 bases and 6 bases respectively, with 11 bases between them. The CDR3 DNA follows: TGTGCCAGCAGTTTCGGGGGAGGTGATGGCTACACCTTC. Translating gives CASSFGGGDGYTF.

CDR3 coding DNA: TGTGCCAGCAGTCACGAAGGGGGCTTGGGCACTGAAGCTTTCTTT. Encoded protein: CASSHEGGLGTEAFF. The rearrangement links TRBV27 to TRBJ1-1; the match to TRBD1 covers 7 bases. CDR1 and CDR2 (germline): MNHEY, SMNVEV (reference sequence). V lost 5 bases, J lost 4 bases, and 10 bases stayed unmatched. The length of the CDR3 is 15 residues.

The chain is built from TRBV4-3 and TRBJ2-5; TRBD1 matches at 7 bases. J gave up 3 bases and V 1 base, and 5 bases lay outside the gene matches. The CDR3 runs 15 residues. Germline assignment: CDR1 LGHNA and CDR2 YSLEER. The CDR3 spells CASSQGGTVKETQYF. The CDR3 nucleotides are TGCGCCAGCAGCCAAGGAGGGACAGTCAAAGAGACCCAGTACTTC.

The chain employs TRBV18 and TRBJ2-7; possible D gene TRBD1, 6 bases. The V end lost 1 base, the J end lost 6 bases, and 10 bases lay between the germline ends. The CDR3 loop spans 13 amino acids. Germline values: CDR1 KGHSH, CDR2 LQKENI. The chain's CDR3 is CASSPQGGSEQYV. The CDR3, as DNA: TGTGCCAGCTCACCACAAGGGGGAAGCGAGCAGTACGTC.

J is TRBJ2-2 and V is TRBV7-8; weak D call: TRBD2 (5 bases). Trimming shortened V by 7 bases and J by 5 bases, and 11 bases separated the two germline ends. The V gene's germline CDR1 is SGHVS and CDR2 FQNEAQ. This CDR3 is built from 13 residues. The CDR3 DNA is TGTGCCAGCATCTCGAGAGGGACCGGGGAGCTGTTTTTT. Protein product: CASISRGTGELFF.

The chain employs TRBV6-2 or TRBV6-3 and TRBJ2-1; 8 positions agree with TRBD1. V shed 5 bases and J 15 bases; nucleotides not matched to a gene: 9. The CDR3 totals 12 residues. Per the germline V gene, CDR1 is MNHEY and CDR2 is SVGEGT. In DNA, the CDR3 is TGTGCCAGCAGTACACCTAGACAGGGGTCGTTCTTC. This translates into CASSTPRQGSFF.

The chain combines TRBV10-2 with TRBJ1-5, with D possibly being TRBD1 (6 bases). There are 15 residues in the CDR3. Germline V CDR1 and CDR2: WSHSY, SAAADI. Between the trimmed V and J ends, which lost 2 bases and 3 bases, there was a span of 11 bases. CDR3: CASSERGGPNQPQHF. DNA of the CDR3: TGCGCCAGCAGTGAGAGGGGGGGCCCCAATCAGCCCCAGCATTTT.

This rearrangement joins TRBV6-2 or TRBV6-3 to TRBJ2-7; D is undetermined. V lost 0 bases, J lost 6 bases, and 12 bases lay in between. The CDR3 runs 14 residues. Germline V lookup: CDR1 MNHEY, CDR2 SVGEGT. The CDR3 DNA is TGTGCCAGCAGTTACTCTGGGAAGAGAAGCGAGCAGTACGTC. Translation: CASSYSGKRSEQYV.

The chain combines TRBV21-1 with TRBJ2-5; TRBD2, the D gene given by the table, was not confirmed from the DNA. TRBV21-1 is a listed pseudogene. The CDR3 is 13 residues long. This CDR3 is CASSKGLQETQYF. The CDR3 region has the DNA TGTGCCAGCAGCAAGGGACTGCAAGAGACCCAGTACTTC.

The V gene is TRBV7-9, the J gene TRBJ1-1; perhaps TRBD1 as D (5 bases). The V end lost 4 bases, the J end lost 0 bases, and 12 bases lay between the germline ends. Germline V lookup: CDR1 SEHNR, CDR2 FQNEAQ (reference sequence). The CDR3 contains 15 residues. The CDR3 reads CASSSQGQMNTEAFF. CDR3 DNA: TGTGCCAGCAGCTCCCAGGGTCAGATGAACACTGAAGCTTTCTTT.

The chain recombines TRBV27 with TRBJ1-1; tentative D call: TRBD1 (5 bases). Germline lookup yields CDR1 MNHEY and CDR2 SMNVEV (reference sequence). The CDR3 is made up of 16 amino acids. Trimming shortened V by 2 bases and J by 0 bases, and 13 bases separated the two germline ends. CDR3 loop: CASSLTSGPLNTEAFF. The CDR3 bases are TGTGCCAGCAGTTTAACCTCGGGACCGCTGAACACTGAAGCTTTCTTT.

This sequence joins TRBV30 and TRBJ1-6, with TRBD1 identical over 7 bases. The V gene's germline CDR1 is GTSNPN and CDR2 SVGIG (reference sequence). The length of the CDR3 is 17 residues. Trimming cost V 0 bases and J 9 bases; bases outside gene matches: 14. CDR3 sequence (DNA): TGTGCCTGGAGTGTGAGGTGGGTTACAGGGGCCCCTTCACCCCTCCACTTT. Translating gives CAWSVRWVTGAPSPLHF.

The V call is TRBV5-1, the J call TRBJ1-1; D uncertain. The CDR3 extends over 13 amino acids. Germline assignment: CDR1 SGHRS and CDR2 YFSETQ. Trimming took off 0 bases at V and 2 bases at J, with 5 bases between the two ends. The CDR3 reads CASSLERNTEAFF. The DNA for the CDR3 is TGCGCCAGCAGCTTGGAAAGAAACACTGAAGCTTTCTTT.

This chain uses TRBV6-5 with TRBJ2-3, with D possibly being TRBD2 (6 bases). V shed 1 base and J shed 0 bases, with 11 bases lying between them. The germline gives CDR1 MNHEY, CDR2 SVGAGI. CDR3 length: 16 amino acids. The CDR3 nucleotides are TGTGCCAGCAGTTACTTCGGGGCGGGAAGCACAGATACGCAGTATTTT. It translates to CASSYFGAGSTDTQYF.

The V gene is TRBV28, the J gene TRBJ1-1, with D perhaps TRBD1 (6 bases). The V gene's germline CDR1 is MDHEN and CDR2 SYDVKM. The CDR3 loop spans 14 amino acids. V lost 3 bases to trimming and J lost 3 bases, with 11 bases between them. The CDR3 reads CASSFFTGHTEAFF. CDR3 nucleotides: TGTGCCAGCAGTTTCTTTACAGGGCACACTGAAGCTTTCTTT.

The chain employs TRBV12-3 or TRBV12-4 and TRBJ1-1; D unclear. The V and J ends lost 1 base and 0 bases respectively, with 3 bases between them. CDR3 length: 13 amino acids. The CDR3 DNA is TGTGCCAGCAGTTTAGAGATGAACACTGAAGCTTTCTTT. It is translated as CASSLEMNTEAFF.

The CDR3 nucleotides are TGCGCCAGCCGAGGAAACAGGGAGGACTATGGCTACACCTTC. Its protein is CASRGNREDYGYTF. The chain recombines TRBV5-1 with TRBJ1-2, with D possibly being TRBD1 (6 bases). Per the germline V gene, CDR1 is SGHRS and CDR2 is YFSETQ. The CDR3 is 14 residues long. With 7 bases removed from V and 3 bases from J, the gap between germline ends came to 16 bases. Using reference TRBV5-1 and TRBJ1-2 for the parts outside the CDR3, the full variable domain is KAGVTQTPRYLIKTRGQQVTLSCSPISGHRSVSWYQQTPGQGLQFLFEYFSETQRNKGNFPGRFSGRQFSNSRSEMNVSTLELGDSALYLCASRGNREDYGYTFGSGTRLTVV.

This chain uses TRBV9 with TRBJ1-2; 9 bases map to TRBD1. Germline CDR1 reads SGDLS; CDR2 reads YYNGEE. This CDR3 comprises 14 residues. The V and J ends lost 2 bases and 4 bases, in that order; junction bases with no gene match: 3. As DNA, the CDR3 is TGTGCCAGCAGCGTTACAGGGGGCCCCTATGGCTACACCTTC. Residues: CASSVTGGPYGYTF. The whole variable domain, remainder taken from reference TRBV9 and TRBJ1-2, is DSGVTQTPKHLITATGQRVTLRCSPRSGDLSVYWYQQSLDQGLQFLIQYYNGEERAKGNILERFSAQQFPDLHSELNLSSLELGDSALYFCASSVTGGPYGYTFGSGTRLTVV.

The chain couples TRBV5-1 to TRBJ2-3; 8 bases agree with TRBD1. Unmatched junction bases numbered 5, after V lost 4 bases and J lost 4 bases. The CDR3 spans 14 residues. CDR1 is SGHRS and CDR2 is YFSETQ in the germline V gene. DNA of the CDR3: TGCGCCAGCAGCCCGACAGGGGCCCCAGATACGCAGTATTTT. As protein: CASSPTGAPDTQYF.

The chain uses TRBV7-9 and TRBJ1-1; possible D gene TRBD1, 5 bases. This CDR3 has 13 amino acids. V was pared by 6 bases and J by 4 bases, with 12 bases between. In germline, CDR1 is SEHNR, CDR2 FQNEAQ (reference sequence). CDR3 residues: CASRPQGGTEAFF. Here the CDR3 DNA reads TGTGCCAGCAGACCTCAGGGTGGCACTGAAGCTTTCTTT.

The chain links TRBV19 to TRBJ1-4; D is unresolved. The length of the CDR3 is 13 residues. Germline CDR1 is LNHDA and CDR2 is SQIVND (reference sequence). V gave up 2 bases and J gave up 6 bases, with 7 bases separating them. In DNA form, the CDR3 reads TGTGCCAGTAGTATAAGCTCCTATGAAAAACTGTTTTTT. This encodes CASSISSYEKLFF.

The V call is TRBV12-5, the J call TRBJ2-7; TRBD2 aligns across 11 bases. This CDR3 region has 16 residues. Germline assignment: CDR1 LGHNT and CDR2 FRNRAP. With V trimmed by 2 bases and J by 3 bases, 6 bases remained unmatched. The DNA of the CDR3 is TGTGCTAGTGGTTTGAGCTCACTAGCGGGGGTCTACGAGCAGTACGTC. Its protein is CASGLSSLAGVYEQYV.

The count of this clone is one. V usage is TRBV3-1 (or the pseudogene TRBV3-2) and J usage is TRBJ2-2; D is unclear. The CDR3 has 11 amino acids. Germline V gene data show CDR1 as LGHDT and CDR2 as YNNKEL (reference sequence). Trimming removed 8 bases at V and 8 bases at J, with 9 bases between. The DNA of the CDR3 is TGTGCCAGCGGCTCTCAGGGGGAGCTGTTTTTT. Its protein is CASGSQGELFF.

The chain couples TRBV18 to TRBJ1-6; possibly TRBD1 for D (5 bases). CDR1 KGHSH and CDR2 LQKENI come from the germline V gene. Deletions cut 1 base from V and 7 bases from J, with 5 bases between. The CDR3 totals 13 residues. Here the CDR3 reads CASSPQGNSPLHF. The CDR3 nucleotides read TGTGCCAGCTCACCACAGGGGAATTCACCCCTCCACTTT.

Here the CDR3 reads CASSEGQGIGNTIYF. DNA for the CDR3: TGTGCCAGCAGTGAAGGACAGGGGATTGGAAACACCATATATTTT. V usage is TRBV2 and J usage is TRBJ1-3; 8 bases are a match to TRBD1. The CDR3 has 15 amino acids. Trimming cost V 1 base and J 3 bases; bases outside gene matches: 2. Germline values: CDR1 SNHLY, CDR2 FYNNEI.

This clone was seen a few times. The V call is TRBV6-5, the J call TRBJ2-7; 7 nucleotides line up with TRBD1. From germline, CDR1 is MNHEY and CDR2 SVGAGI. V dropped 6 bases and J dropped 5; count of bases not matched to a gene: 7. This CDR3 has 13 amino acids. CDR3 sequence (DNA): TGTGCCAGCAGCCCACACAGGGGCAACGAGCAGTACGTC. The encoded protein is CASSPHRGNEQYV.

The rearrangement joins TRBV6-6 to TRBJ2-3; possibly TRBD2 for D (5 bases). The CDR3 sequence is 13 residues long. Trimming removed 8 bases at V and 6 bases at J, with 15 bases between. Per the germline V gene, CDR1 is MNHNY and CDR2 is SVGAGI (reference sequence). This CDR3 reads CASLGLPGDTQYF. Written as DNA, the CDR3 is TGTGCCAGCTTAGGGCTCCCGGGGGATACGCAGTATTTT.